The sequence of this TCR beta chain was determined in a study of T cell responses to AZD1222 COVID-19 vaccine. Profiled with immunoSEQ multiplex PCR; TCRdb holds only in-frame clones, not every one. The sample consists of around 99,000 clones, 75% to 95% of them appearing once. V was clipped by 1 base and J by 8 bases; unmatched bases: 7. Germline CDR1 and CDR2: MGHRA and YSYEKL. The CDR3 has 15 residues. The rearrangement uses TRBV4-1 and TRBJ1-5, with 8 bases fitting TRBD1. This TCR came from an adult who received the AZD1222 COVID-19 vaccine. Sequenced material: peripheral blood, taken 28 days after the second AZD1222 dose. The CDR3 loop is CASSQGTGGGKPQHF. The CDR3 DNA reads as TGCGCCAGCAGCCAAGGAACAGGGGGTGGTAAGCCCCAGCATTTT.